These T cell receptor beta chains were read from a single sample in a study of CD8+CD57+ T cells in acquired aplastic anemia. TCRdb itself ran the reads through MiXCR, one entry per CDR3 protein. The data contain 200,000 or so distinct CDR3 sequences, 64% of them singletons. Source material: sorted CD4+, CD8+, or CD8+CD57+ T cells (not recorded which) from PBMCs. These receptor sequences come from a human donor with severe aplastic anemia or a healthy control (not recorded which). Each CDR3 is given with its conserved first and last residue. D genes are given only for firm matches. Clone size appears in some rows only: once, few, many, or a class for an expanded clone.

cdr3_nt: TGTGCCAGCAGCTGGGGCTCCCCTGGCTACGAGCAGTACTTC
cdr3_aa: CASSWGSPGYEQYF
d_call: -
clone_size: many
v_call: TRBV7-8
j_call: TRBJ2-7

cdr3_nt: TGTGCCAGCAGTTTAGCTAAGGTCAATGAGCAGTTCTTC
cdr3_aa: CASSLAKVNEQFF
d_call: -
clone_size: -
v_call: TRBV12-3/TRBV12-4
j_call: TRBJ2-1

cdr3_nt: TGTGCCAGCAGCCAAAGCAAGGGACAGGGACAGGACGAGCAGTACTTC
cdr3_aa: CASSQSKGQGQDEQYF
d_call: TRBD1
clone_size: once
v_call: TRBV7-6
j_call: TRBJ2-7

cdr3_nt: TGTGCCATCAGTGATAAGGGGGTGGGCACAGATACGCAGTATTTT
cdr3_aa: CAISDKGVGTDTQYF
d_call: -
clone_size: -
v_call: TRBV10-3
j_call: TRBJ2-3

cdr3_nt: TGCGCCAGCAGCCAAGCCTTGAGGGATACGCAGTATTTT
cdr3_aa: CASSQALRDTQYF
d_call: -
clone_size: -
v_call: TRBV4-1
j_call: TRBJ2-3

cdr3_nt: TGCAGTGCTAGAGATCCTTGGTGGGAGGCTTTCTTT
cdr3_aa: CSARDPWWEAFF
d_call: -
clone_size: -
v_call: TRBV20-1
j_call: TRBJ1-1

cdr3_nt: TGTGCCAGCAGCGTAGACCCGGTTCAGGTCGCTCTAGGCTACACCTTC
cdr3_aa: CASSVDPVQVALGYTF
d_call: -
clone_size: -
v_call: TRBV9
j_call: TRBJ1-2

cdr3_nt: TGCGCCAGCACCGGGGTTCGTGAGGACGAGCAGTACTTC
cdr3_aa: CASTGVREDEQYF
d_call: -
clone_size: once
v_call: TRBV5-1
j_call: TRBJ2-7

cdr3_nt: TGCAGCGTTGAAGACACTCGGGTAGGACAAAACACCGGGGAGCTGTTTTTT
cdr3_aa: CSVEDTRVGQNTGELFF
d_call: -
clone_size: few
v_call: TRBV29-1
j_call: TRBJ2-2

cdr3_nt: TGTGCCAGCAGGGGTTTGTTAAGTTATGGCTACACCTTC
cdr3_aa: CASRGLLSYGYTF
d_call: -
clone_size: -
v_call: TRBV25-1
j_call: TRBJ1-2

cdr3_nt: TGTGCCAGCAGCTTAGGGGCGGACGGGGGGGAGACCCAGTACTTC
cdr3_aa: CASSLGADGGETQYF
d_call: TRBD2
clone_size: -
v_call: TRBV15
j_call: TRBJ2-5

cdr3_nt: -
cdr3_aa: CASSPRTPEQYFGGTHTDTQYF
d_call: -
clone_size: -
v_call: TRBV7-9
j_call: TRBJ2-3

cdr3_nt: TGCGCCAGCAGCTTGGAGGCACTATCCTACGAGCAGTACTTC
cdr3_aa: CASSLEALSYEQYF
d_call: -
clone_size: -
v_call: TRBV7-9
j_call: TRBJ2-7

cdr3_nt: TGCAGCCCCCTCTTTGGGAGTGACTTC
cdr3_aa: CSPLFGSDF
d_call: -
clone_size: -
v_call: TRBV29-1
j_call: TRBJ2-7

cdr3_nt: TGTGCCAGCAGCCCCATTTTGTGGGAAGACACCGGGGAGCTGTTTTTT
cdr3_aa: CASSPILWEDTGELFF
d_call: -
clone_size: -
v_call: TRBV2
j_call: TRBJ2-2

cdr3_nt: TGTGCCAGTCGGGACGGGGATAGCAATCAGCCCCAGCATTTT
cdr3_aa: CASRDGDSNQPQHF
d_call: -
clone_size: -
v_call: TRBV12-3/TRBV12-4
j_call: TRBJ1-5

cdr3_nt: TGTGCCAGCAGCTTGACAGGGACTGGGGCCAACGTCCTGACTTTC
cdr3_aa: CASSLTGTGANVLTF
d_call: -
clone_size: -
v_call: TRBV5-6
j_call: TRBJ2-6

cdr3_nt: TGTGCCAGCAGTTTCGGAACAGGGGCCTATGGCTACACCTTC
cdr3_aa: CASSFGTGAYGYTF
d_call: TRBD1
clone_size: -
v_call: TRBV27
j_call: TRBJ1-2

cdr3_nt: TGCGCCAGCAGCCAATCAGGCGGGCTACGCACAGATACGCAGTATTTT
cdr3_aa: CASSQSGGLRTDTQYF
d_call: -
clone_size: many
v_call: TRBV4-1
j_call: TRBJ2-3

cdr3_nt: TGTGCCAGCAGCTTAGCAAGTGGGGGTTACAATGAGCAGTTCTTC
cdr3_aa: CASSLASGGYNEQFF
d_call: -
clone_size: -
v_call: TRBV7-9
j_call: TRBJ2-1

cdr3_nt: TGTGCCAGCAGCTTACTTGACAACGAGCAGTACTTC
cdr3_aa: CASSLLDNEQYF
d_call: -
clone_size: -
v_call: TRBV7-6
j_call: TRBJ2-7

cdr3_nt: TGCAGCGCCCGGCATGAGAGCACAGATACGCAGTATTTT
cdr3_aa: CSARHESTDTQYF
d_call: -
clone_size: once
v_call: TRBV29-1
j_call: TRBJ2-3

cdr3_nt: TGTGCCAGCAGCTTAACCTCCGCGGGGGGGGTGGCCCAGTACTTC
cdr3_aa: CASSLTSAGGVAQYF
d_call: TRBD2
clone_size: -
v_call: TRBV7-9
j_call: TRBJ2-5

cdr3_nt: TGTGCCAGCAGCTCCCCGGACAGGGCTGGAAACACCATATATTTT
cdr3_aa: CASSSPDRAGNTIYF
d_call: TRBD1
clone_size: -
v_call: TRBV7-9
j_call: TRBJ1-3

cdr3_nt: TGTGCCAGCAACCTCCCGGTACAGGGGGCGCGCGAGACCCAGTACTTC
cdr3_aa: CASNLPVQGARETQYF
d_call: TRBD1
clone_size: -
v_call: TRBV2
j_call: TRBJ2-5

cdr3_nt: TGCAGTGCCACCTCTCGGGACAGGTCCTTCACAGATACGCAGTATTTT
cdr3_aa: CSATSRDRSFTDTQYF
d_call: TRBD1
clone_size: -
v_call: TRBV20-1
j_call: TRBJ2-3

cdr3_nt: TGTGCCAGCAGCTTAGTCAGGACAGCCACAGATACGCAGTATTTT
cdr3_aa: CASSLVRTATDTQYF
d_call: -
clone_size: -
v_call: TRBV7-2
j_call: TRBJ2-3

cdr3_nt: TGTGCCAGCAGCGTGACTAGCGGGAGACTTCTTACGGTTGGCACAGATACGCAGTATTTT
cdr3_aa: CASSVTSGRLLTVGTDTQYF
d_call: TRBD2
clone_size: few
v_call: TRBV9
j_call: TRBJ2-3

cdr3_nt: TGTGCCAGTAGTATTGCAGACTCTGGGGCCAACGTCCTGACTTTC
cdr3_aa: CASSIADSGANVLTF
d_call: -
clone_size: once
v_call: TRBV19
j_call: TRBJ2-6

cdr3_nt: TGTGCCAGCAGCTTAGTCACCTTCGGCGGGCCCCAGCATTTT
cdr3_aa: CASSLVTFGGPQHF
d_call: -
clone_size: once
v_call: TRBV5-5
j_call: TRBJ1-5

cdr3_nt: TGTGCCACCAGTGACCGGGACAGGGGGTTCGGCTACACCTTC
cdr3_aa: CATSDRDRGFGYTF
d_call: TRBD1
clone_size: once
v_call: TRBV24-1
j_call: TRBJ1-2

cdr3_nt: TGTGCCAGCAGTGCGGGGACAGCTAGCACAGATACGCAGTATTTT
cdr3_aa: CASSAGTASTDTQYF
d_call: TRBD1
clone_size: once
v_call: TRBV2
j_call: TRBJ2-3

cdr3_nt: TGCAGTGCTAGAGATGGGGGACATCATAACTATGGCTACACCTTC
cdr3_aa: CSARDGGHHNYGYTF
d_call: -
clone_size: few
v_call: TRBV20-1
j_call: TRBJ1-2

cdr3_nt: TGTGCCAGCATTAAGGGCCAAGAAAGTGGCGAGCAGTACTTC
cdr3_aa: CASIKGQESGEQYF
d_call: -
clone_size: -
v_call: TRBV6-1
j_call: TRBJ2-7

cdr3_nt: TGCGCCAGCACCTCGGGGAGCAATTCACCCCTCCACTTT
cdr3_aa: CASTSGSNSPLHF
d_call: -
clone_size: -
v_call: TRBV5-1
j_call: TRBJ1-6

cdr3_nt: TGTGCCACCAGTGATTTTTCTAGCGGGAGGTACGAGCAGTACTTC
cdr3_aa: CATSDFSSGRYEQYF
d_call: TRBD2
clone_size: -
v_call: TRBV24-1
j_call: TRBJ2-7

cdr3_nt: TGTGCCAGCAGCGTATCACTAGCGGGGGGCGAGCAGTACTTC
cdr3_aa: CASSVSLAGGEQYF
d_call: TRBD2
clone_size: -
v_call: TRBV9
j_call: TRBJ2-7

cdr3_nt: TGCAGCGTTTCCCGGGACATTTACAATGAGCAGTTCTTC
cdr3_aa: CSVSRDIYNEQFF
d_call: -
clone_size: -
v_call: TRBV29-1
j_call: TRBJ2-1

cdr3_nt: TGTGCCAGCAGCCAGGATCTGTTCTATGGCTACACCTTC
cdr3_aa: CASSQDLFYGYTF
d_call: -
clone_size: once
v_call: TRBV11-3
j_call: TRBJ1-2

cdr3_nt: TGTGCCAGCAGCTTACTTGGCGCAGATACGCAGTATTTT
cdr3_aa: CASSLLGADTQYF
d_call: -
clone_size: few
v_call: TRBV7-2
j_call: TRBJ2-3

cdr3_nt: TGCGCCAGCAGTTTCTCGAGACAGCCCAATCAGCCCCAGCATTTT
cdr3_aa: CASSFSRQPNQPQHF
d_call: -
clone_size: once
v_call: TRBV10-2
j_call: TRBJ1-5

cdr3_nt: TGTGCCAGCAGTGATCAACACACCCTCACCGGGGAGCTGTTTTTT
cdr3_aa: CASSDQHTLTGELFF
d_call: -
clone_size: -
v_call: TRBV25-1
j_call: TRBJ2-2

cdr3_nt: TGTGCCAGCACCCCTCGCGTGGGTGGGAACTACGAGCAGTACTTC
cdr3_aa: CASTPRVGGNYEQYF
d_call: -
clone_size: -
v_call: TRBV7-9
j_call: TRBJ2-7

cdr3_nt: TGTGCCAGCAGCGTAGCTCCGGGGGATGGCTACACCTTC
cdr3_aa: CASSVAPGDGYTF
d_call: -
clone_size: -
v_call: TRBV9
j_call: TRBJ1-2

cdr3_nt: TGTGCCAGCAGCTTAGCCCCACTAGCGGGTGCTGGGGAGCAGTACTTC
cdr3_aa: CASSLAPLAGAGEQYF
d_call: TRBD2
clone_size: once
v_call: TRBV7-2
j_call: TRBJ2-7

cdr3_nt: TGTGCCAGCAGCTTGGGGGTGGGCACTGAAGCTTTCTTT
cdr3_aa: CASSLGVGTEAFF
d_call: -
clone_size: many
v_call: TRBV5-5
j_call: TRBJ1-1

cdr3_nt: TGCGCCAGCAGTTCCGACAGGATCACAGATACGCAGTATTTT
cdr3_aa: CASSSDRITDTQYF
d_call: -
clone_size: many
v_call: TRBV5-1
j_call: TRBJ2-3

cdr3_nt: TGTGCCAGCACCGGGACAGACAATAGGGGCGAGCAGTACTTC
cdr3_aa: CASTGTDNRGEQYF
d_call: TRBD1
clone_size: -
v_call: TRBV2
j_call: TRBJ2-7